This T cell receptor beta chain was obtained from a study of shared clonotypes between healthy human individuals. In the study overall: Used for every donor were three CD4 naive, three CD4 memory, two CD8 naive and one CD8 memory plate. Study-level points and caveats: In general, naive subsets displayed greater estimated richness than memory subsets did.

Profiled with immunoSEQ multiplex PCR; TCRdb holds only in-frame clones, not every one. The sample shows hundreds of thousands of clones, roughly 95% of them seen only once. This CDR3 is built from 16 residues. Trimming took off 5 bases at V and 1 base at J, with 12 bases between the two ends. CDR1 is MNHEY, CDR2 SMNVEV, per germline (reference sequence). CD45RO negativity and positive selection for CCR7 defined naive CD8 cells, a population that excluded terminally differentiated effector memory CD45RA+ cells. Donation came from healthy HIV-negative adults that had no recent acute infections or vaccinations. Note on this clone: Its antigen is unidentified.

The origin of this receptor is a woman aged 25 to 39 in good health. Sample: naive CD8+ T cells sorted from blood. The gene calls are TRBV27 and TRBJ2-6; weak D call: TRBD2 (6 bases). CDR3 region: CASSRDSPSGANVLTF. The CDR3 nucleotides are TGTGCCAGCAGTCGGGACTCCCCTTCTGGGGCCAACGTCCTGACTTTC.